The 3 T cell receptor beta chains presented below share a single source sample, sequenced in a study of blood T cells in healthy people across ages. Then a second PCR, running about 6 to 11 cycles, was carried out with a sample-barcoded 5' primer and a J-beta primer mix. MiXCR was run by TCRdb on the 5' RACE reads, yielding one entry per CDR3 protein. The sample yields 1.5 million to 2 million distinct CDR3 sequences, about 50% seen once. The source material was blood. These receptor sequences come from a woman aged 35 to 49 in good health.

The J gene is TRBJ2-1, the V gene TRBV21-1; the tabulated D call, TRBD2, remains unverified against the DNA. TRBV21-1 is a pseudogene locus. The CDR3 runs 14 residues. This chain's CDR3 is CASPHGSGQGEQFF. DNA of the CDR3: TGTGCCAGCCCCCATGGTAGCGGCCAGGGTGAGCAGTTCTTC.

Here the CDR3 DNA reads TGTGCCAGCAGCCAAGTACAGGGGGGAGAGACCCAGTACTTC. Translation gives CASSQVQGGETQYF. V is TRBV4-2 and J is TRBJ2-5; 8 nucleotides line up with TRBD1. V shed 1 base, J shed 4 bases, and the junction held 2 bases outside the gene matches. CDR3 length: 14 residues. Germline V lookup: CDR1 LGHNA, CDR2 YNFKEQ.

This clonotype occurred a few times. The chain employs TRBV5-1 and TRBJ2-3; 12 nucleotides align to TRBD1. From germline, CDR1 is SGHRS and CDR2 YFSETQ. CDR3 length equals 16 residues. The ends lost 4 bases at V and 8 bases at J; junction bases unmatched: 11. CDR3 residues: CASSLNPGTGGATQYF. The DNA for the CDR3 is TGCGCCAGCAGCCTCAATCCCGGGACAGGGGGCGCTACGCAGTATTTT.